A selection of T cell receptor beta chains follows, all from one sample in a study of prognosis after radiotherapy for stage I lung cancer. TCRdb re-analysed the multiplex PCR reads in MiXCR, keeping a single row per CDR3 protein. The sample lists about 36,000 distinct CDR3 sequences; around 30% were seen once. Sequencing used PBMCs, obtained before or after stereotactic body radiation therapy (not recorded which). The source is a donor over 45 with non-small cell lung cancer. CDR3s include the opening cysteine and the closing phenylalanine or tryptophan. A D gene is named only where the DNA matches it firmly. Clone sizes are given selectively: once, few, many, or a class where the clone is expanded.

. | TRBJ2-2 | TRBV28 | many | TGTGCCAGCAGTCCACCCGCGAACACCGGGGAGCTGTTTTTT | CASSPPANTGELFF
. | TRBJ1-5 | TRBV30 | . | TGTGCCGGGATGGGGGTAAGCCAGCCCCAGCATTTT | CAGMGVSQPQHF
. | TRBJ2-7 | TRBV6-2/TRBV6-3 | many | TGTGCCAGCAGGTCGGAGACGTCCGAGCAGTACTTC | CASRSETSEQYF
. | TRBJ1-2 | TRBV7-9 | . | TGTGCCAGCAGCCAGGAGGGGGGCTCGGGGAGGGGCTACACCTTC | CASSQEGGSGRGYTF
. | TRBJ1-6 | TRBV5-8 | many | TGTGCCAGCAGCTGGGAACAGGGCAATTCACCCCTCCACTTT | CASSWEQGNSPLHF
TRBD1 | TRBJ1-2 | TRBV6-1 | many | TGTGCCAGCACCCCTAGTGTGAGGGGGCTGTACTATGGCTACACCTTC | CASTPSVRGLYYGYTF
. | TRBJ1-2 | TRBV12-3/TRBV12-4 | . | TGTGCCAGCAGTCCCCAGGGTATCGACTATGGCTACACCTTC | CASSPQGIDYGYTF
. | TRBJ1-2 | TRBV20-1 | . | TGCAGTGCTAGAGATTTATGTTTTGGCTACACCTTC | CSARDLCFGYTF
. | TRBJ2-5 | TRBV5-1 | many | TGCGCCAGCAGCTTCCACGAGACCCAGTACTTC | CASSFHETQYF
. | TRBJ2-1 | TRBV24-1 | . | TGTGCCACCAGTGATTTAGGGGGGCCGAAAAACTACAATGAGCAGTTCTTC | CATSDLGGPKNYNEQFF
. | TRBJ1-4 | TRBV30 | few | TGTGCCTGGAGTAGACGGCTTAATGAAAAACTGTTTTTT | CAWSRRLNEKLFF
TRBD1 | TRBJ1-1 | TRBV7-9 | many | TGTGCCAGCAGCGCCCCGGGACAGGGGGCTTCGGCTTTCTTT | CASSAPGQGASAFF
TRBD2 | TRBJ2-1 | TRBV6-1 | . | TGTGCCAGTACGGGGACTAGCGGGGGGGACAATGAGCAGTTCTTC | CASTGTSGGDNEQFF
TRBD1 | TRBJ2-2 | TRBV19 | . | TGTGCCTCGAGGTGGACAGGGGGCACCGGGGAGCTGTTTTTT | CASRWTGGTGELFF
TRBD1 | TRBJ1-6 | TRBV12-3/TRBV12-4 | medium-sized | TGTGCCAGCAGCTCCGACAGGGGTAATTCACCCCTCCACTTT | CASSSDRGNSPLHF
. | TRBJ1-1 | TRBV27 | . | TGTGCCAGCAGTTTTACAGGGAACACTGAAGCTTTCTTT | CASSFTGNTEAFF
. | TRBJ1-1 | TRBV6-2/TRBV6-3 | once | TGTGCCAGCAGTAGCGCGGGACGGATGTGCACTGAAGCTTTCTTT | CASSSAGRMCTEAFF
TRBD1 | TRBJ1-1 | TRBV12-3/TRBV12-4 | many | TGTGCCAGCAGCCAGGGGGCAGTCACTGAAGCTTTCTTT | CASSQGAVTEAFF
. | TRBJ1-1 | TRBV12-3/TRBV12-4 | many | TGTGCCAGCTTTGTCGGGGGGTGGACTGAAGCTTTCTTT | CASFVGGWTEAFF